The 8 T cell receptor beta chains in this list originate from one sample, sequenced in a study of blood T cell repertoires in COVID-19. Only in-frame clones appear in the TCRdb table, and some are missing; sequencing was by immunoSEQ multiplex PCR. The sample lists some 160,000 clones, 79% occurring once. The specimen sequenced was PBMCs or T cells enriched from blood (not recorded which). The receptors were gathered from a woman in her 70s in a cohort exposed to, infected with or recovered from COVID-19 (not recorded which).

This chain uses TRBV5-1 with TRBJ2-1; 7 bases align to TRBD2. V was pared by 2 bases and J by 3 bases, with 11 bases of the junction left unmatched. CDR1 and CDR2 (germline): SGHRS, YFSETQ. The CDR3 consists of 17 residues. For the CDR3, the DNA is TGCGCCAGCAGCTTTACTACCGGGACTACACACTACAATGAGCAGTTCTTC. Amino acids: CASSFTTGTTHYNEQFF. Based on the CDR3 plus reference TRBV5-1 and TRBJ2-1, the full variable domain is KAGVTQTPRYLIKTRGQQVTLSCSPISGHRSVSWYQQTPGQGLQFLFEYFSETQRNKGNFPGRFSGRQFSNSRSEMNVSTLELGDSALYLCASSFTTGTTHYNEQFFGPGTRLTVL.

The chain employs TRBV29-1 and TRBJ2-1; 11 bases align to TRBD2. This CDR3 has 15 amino acids. CDR1 is SQVTM and CDR2 is ANQGSEA in the germline V gene. Trimming cost V 1 base and J 6 bases; bases outside gene matches: 5. The CDR3 is CSVEGLAGRSNEQFF. The CDR3 nucleotides are TGCAGCGTTGAAGGACTAGCGGGACGTTCCAATGAGCAGTTCTTC.

The chain couples TRBV30 to TRBJ2-5; D might be TRBD1 (7 bases). Germline lookup yields CDR1 GTSNPN and CDR2 SVGIG (reference sequence). The V end was cut by 3 bases, the J end by 2 bases, with 10 bases between. This CDR3 region has 13 residues. CDR3 in DNA: TGTGCCTGGAGCCAGGGGGGACAAGAGACCCAGTACTTC. As protein: CAWSQGGQETQYF.

Worth noting for this clone: The same CDR3 is also encoded by other DNA sequences in this sample. The chain combines TRBV28 with TRBJ1-5; D might be TRBD1 (6 bases). Trimming left V 8 bases short and J 5 bases short, with 16 bases between. The CDR3 is made up of 14 amino acids. Germline CDR1 is MDHEN and CDR2 is SYDVKM. The CDR3 DNA sequence: TGTGCCAGCTCACTAGGGGGAGTCGATCAGCCCCAGCATTTT. As protein: CASSLGGVDQPQHF. The complete variable domain, with remaining parts taken from reference TRBV28 and TRBJ1-5, reads DVKVTQSSRYLVKRTGEKVFLECVQDMDHENMFWYRQDPGLGLRLIYFSYDVKMKEKGDIPEGYSVSREKKERFSLILESASTNQTSMYLCASSLGGVDQPQHFGDGTRLSIL.

The CDR3 region is CASSLGRGDRGETQYF. The CDR3 coding sequence is TGTGCCAGCAGCCTCGGCCGAGGGGACAGGGGAGAGACCCAGTACTTC. The V and J genes are TRBV5-5 and TRBJ2-5, with 10 bases aligning to TRBD1. The V gene end was trimmed by 4 bases and the J gene end by 4 bases; junction bases not matched to a gene: 10. Germline V lookup: CDR1 SGHKS, CDR2 YYEKEE (reference sequence). The CDR3 covers 16 residues.

A few counts support this clone. The gene calls are TRBV18 and TRBJ2-1; 8 bases map to TRBD2. V lost 4 bases to trimming and J lost 7 bases; unmatched junction nucleotides: 9. The CDR3 totals 15 residues. Germline V gene lookup returns CDR1 KGHSH and CDR2 LQKENI. CDR3 nucleotides: TGTGCCAGCTCACGGTCACTAGCGGAATTGAATGAGCAGTTCTTC. It translates to CASSRSLAELNEQFF.

The chain joins TRBV19 to TRBJ2-1; 8 nucleotides align to TRBD2. The ends lost 2 bases at V and 2 bases at J; junction bases unmatched: 11. CDR1 and CDR2 from the germline V gene are LNHDA and SQIVND (reference sequence). The CDR3 sequence is 18 residues long. As DNA, the CDR3 is TGTGCCAGTAGTATATCTGCCTCCGGGACTAGGGCCTACAATGAGCAGTTCTTC. Translated, it gives CASSISASGTRAYNEQFF.

This clone is a singleton in its sample. The chain links TRBV7-9 to TRBJ1-2, with 8 bases that match TRBD1. The ends lost 2 bases at V and 7 bases at J; junction bases unmatched: 9. The germline CDR1 and CDR2 sequences are SEHNR and FQNEAQ (reference sequence). CDR3 size: 15 residues. In nucleotides, the CDR3 is TGTGCCAGCAGCTTAAAGGGACAGGCTTCCTCTGGCTACACCTTC. Protein product: CASSLKGQASSGYTF.